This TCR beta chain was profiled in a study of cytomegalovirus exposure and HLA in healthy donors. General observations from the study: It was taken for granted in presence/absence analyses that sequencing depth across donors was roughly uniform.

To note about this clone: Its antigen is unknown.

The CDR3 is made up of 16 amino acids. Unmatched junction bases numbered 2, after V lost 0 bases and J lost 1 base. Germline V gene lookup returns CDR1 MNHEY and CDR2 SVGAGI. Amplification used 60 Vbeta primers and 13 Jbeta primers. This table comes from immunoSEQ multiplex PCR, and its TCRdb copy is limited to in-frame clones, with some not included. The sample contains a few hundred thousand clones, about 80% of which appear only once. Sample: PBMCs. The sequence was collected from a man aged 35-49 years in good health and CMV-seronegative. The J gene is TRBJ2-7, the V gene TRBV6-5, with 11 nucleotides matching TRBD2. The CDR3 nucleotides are TGTGCCAGCAGTTACTCCGGGACTAGCGGATCCTACGAGCAGTACTTC. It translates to CASSYSGTSGSYEQYF.